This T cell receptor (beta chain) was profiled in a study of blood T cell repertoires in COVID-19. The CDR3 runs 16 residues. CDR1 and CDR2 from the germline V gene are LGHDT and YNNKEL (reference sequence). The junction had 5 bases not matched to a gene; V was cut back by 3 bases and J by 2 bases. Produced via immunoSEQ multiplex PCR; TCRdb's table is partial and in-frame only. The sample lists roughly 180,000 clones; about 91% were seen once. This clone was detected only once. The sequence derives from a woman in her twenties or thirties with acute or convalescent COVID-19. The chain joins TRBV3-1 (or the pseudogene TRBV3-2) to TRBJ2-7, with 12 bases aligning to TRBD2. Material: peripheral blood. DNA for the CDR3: TGTGCCAGCAGCCAGGGACTAGCGGGTGGACCCTACGAGCAGTACTTC. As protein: CASSQGLAGGPYEQYF.